This TCR beta chain was obtained from a study of blood T cells in healthy people across ages. CDR3 size: 13 residues. V was cut by 5 bases and J by 9 bases, with 14 bases left in between. Points from the study as a whole: A roughly linear fall in TCR beta diversity per million T cells was seen with increasing age.

The donors, aged 6 to 90, were healthy Caucasians from Russia. This clonotype was recorded a few times. Its specificity is unknown. A second about 7 to 11 cycle PCR used barcoded and J-beta primers. A template-switch adaptor containing 12 random nucleotides labeled each cDNA molecule. TCRdb called the 5' RACE reads again in MiXCR, with one record for every CDR3 protein. The sample carries 910,000 or so distinct CDR3 sequences, roughly 50% recorded once. The chain uses TRBV12-3 or TRBV12-4 and TRBJ2-1, with D possibly TRBD2 on 6 matching bases. The clonotype was recovered from a woman in her sixties or seventies in good health. Material for sequencing was blood. CDR3 coding DNA: TGTGCCAGCAGTGGGAGACTAGGAACTGAGCAGTTCTTC. Encoded protein: CASSGRLGTEQFF.